This T cell receptor beta chain was sequenced for a study of human T cells and chemical hapten exposure. This CDR3 comprises 13 residues. Trimming took 5 bases from V and 5 from J, leaving 12 bases between them. Germline V CDR1 and CDR2: MNHEY, SVGAGI. This sample's time point: patch test 1, 2 weeks after DPC sensitization. Treatment defined: therapeutic diphenylcyclopropenone sensitization with weekly scalp DPC. Total RNA was isolated from unfractionated whole blood. Ahead of applying each patch test, blood was sampled. Using its own MiXCR run on the RACE reads, TCRdb lists one record per CDR3 protein. The sample includes about 41,000 distinct CDR3 sequences, under 4.5% of them seen just once. This clonotype has at least ten counts.

The TCR comes from a man aged 50-60 years with alopecia areata. Some clones in this sample may be carry-over from other donors' samples. The chain uses TRBV6-5 and TRBJ2-5; no clear D. The specimen comprised whole blood, sampled in connection with sensitization to the hapten diphenylcyclopropenone (DPC). CDR3: CASSAPGLETQYF. Written as DNA, the CDR3 is TGTGCCAGCAGTGCCCCGGGTTTGGAGACCCAGTACTTC.